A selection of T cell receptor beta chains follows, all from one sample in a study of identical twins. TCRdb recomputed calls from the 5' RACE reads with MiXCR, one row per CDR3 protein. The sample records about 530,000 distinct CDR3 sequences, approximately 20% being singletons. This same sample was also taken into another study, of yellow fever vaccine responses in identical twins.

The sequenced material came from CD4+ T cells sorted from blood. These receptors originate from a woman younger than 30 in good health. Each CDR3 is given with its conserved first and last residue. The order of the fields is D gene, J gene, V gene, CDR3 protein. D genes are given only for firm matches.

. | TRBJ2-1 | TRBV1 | CTSSRAPQTSSYNEQFF
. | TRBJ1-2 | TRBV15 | CATSRDGRLGYGYTF
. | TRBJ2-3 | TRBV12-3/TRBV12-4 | CASCYTDTQYF
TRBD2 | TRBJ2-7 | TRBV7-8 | CASSPTSGTGEQYF
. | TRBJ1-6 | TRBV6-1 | CASSEYRASPLHF
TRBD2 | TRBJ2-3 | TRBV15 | CATSIWGGGTDTQYF
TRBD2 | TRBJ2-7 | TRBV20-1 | CSAEGLAGREQYF
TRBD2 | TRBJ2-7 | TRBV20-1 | CSARVQSGRLSYEQYF
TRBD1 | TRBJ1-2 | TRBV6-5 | CASTHFLAGGLGDYGYTF
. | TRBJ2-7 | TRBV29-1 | CSVTGRLSYEQYF
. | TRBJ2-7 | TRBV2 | CASSVGFEQYF
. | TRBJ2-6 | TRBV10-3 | CAISGANVLTF
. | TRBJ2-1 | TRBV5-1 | CASSLKAENHHEQFF
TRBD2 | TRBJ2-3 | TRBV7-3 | CASSLMGLAISTDTQYF
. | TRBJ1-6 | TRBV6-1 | CASSEDGGVYNSPLHF
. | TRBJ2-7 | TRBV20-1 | CSARGGGPSSYEQYF
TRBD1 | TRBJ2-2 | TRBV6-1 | CASRMDRGLTGELFF
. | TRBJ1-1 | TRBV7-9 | CASSLTLREAFF
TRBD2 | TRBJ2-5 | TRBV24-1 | CATSDLAGETQYF
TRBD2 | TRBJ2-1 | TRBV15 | CATSRDSGRGENEQFF